This T cell receptor (beta chain) was sequenced in a study of shared clonotypes between healthy human individuals. The wider study: Per-donor plates numbered three CD4 naive, three CD4 memory, two CD8 naive and one CD8 memory. Findings and caveats of the study: It was the non-shared clonotypes that had lower generation probabilities than clonotypes shared by all four donors.

It was CD45RO-negative cells, positively selected for CCR7, that made up naive CD8 cells, with terminally differentiated effector memory CD45RA+ cells excluded. Concerning this clone itself: Antigen: not known.

Germline assignment: CDR1 MGHRA and CDR2 YSYEKL. V trimming: 2 bases; J trimming: 4 bases; junction bases outside the gene matches: 14. The CDR3 consists of 18 residues. TCRdb's copy holds only in-frame clones and misses some; the assay was immunoSEQ multiplex PCR. Counted here are about 2,200,000 clones, 85% to 95% occurring once; the ten biggest clones make up under 2%. The chain employs TRBV4-1 and TRBJ1-2; 9 bases map to TRBD1. The receptor was derived from a man between 18 and 35 years old in good health. Some clones in this sample may be carry-over from other donors' samples. Sample: naive CD8+ T cells from PBMCs. The CDR3 DNA sequence: TGCGCCAGCAGCCAACCATTACAGGGGGCTTCTTTAGGCTATGGCTACACCTTC. Protein sequence: CASSQPLQGASLGYGYTF.